A selection of T cell receptor beta chains follows, all from one sample in a study of cytomegalovirus exposure and HLA in healthy donors. The assay was immunoSEQ multiplex PCR, and TCRdb's table has in-frame clones only and misses some. The data hold roughly 200,000 clones, with about 78% observed a single time. Sample: PBMCs. The origin of the receptors is a man aged 55 to 69 in good health and CMV-seronegative. Both conserved end residues are part of each CDR3. Fields, in order: clone size, D gene, V gene, J gene, CDR3 protein, CDR3 DNA. A D gene is named only where the DNA matches it firmly. Some rows mark clone size as missing; the rest say once, few, many or name a class of expanded clone.

NA	TRBD2	TRBV6-4	TRBJ2-3	CASSVGTSVGPDTQYF	TGTGCCAGCAGTGTTGGGACTAGCGTGGGCCCAGATACGCAGTATTTT
NA	NA	TRBV5-1	TRBJ2-5	CASSLALGETQYF	TGCGCCAGCAGCTTGGCTCTAGGAGAGACCCAGTACTTC
few	TRBD2	TRBV5-4	TRBJ2-7	CASRVGSGGVQFYEQYF	TGTGCCAGCAGGGTTGGTAGCGGGGGCGTCCAGTTCTACGAGCAGTACTTC
NA	TRBD2	TRBV7-2	TRBJ2-5	CASSLRGLAGVETQYF	TGTGCCAGCAGCTTAAGGGGACTAGCGGGAGTAGAGACCCAGTACTTC
NA	TRBD1	TRBV19	TRBJ2-4	CASTVGQGRNIQYF	TGTGCCAGTACCGTGGGACAGGGAAGAAACATTCAGTACTTC
NA	NA	TRBV4-1	TRBJ2-5	CASSHHRDTQETQYF	TGCGCCAGCAGCCACCACCGGGACACTCAAGAGACCCAGTACTTC
NA	NA	TRBV29-1	TRBJ1-5	CSAASGIGQPQHF	TGCAGCGCTGCCTCGGGGATTGGGCAGCCCCAGCATTTT
NA	TRBD2	TRBV9	TRBJ2-1	CASSVQSGGGRNEQFF	TGTGCCAGCAGCGTACAAAGCGGGGGGGGAAGGAATGAGCAGTTCTTC
NA	NA	TRBV2	TRBJ1-2	CASSSLAEANYGYTF	TGTGCCAGCAGCTCGCTAGCCGAAGCTAACTATGGCTACACCTTC
NA	NA	TRBV9	TRBJ2-3	CASSARTLSTTDTQYF	TGTGCCAGCAGCGCCCGAACTCTTTCCACCACAGATACGCAGTATTTT
NA	TRBD2	TRBV9	TRBJ2-1	CASSVSGRAGNEQFF	TGTGCCAGCAGCGTTAGCGGGAGGGCCGGGAATGAGCAGTTCTTC
NA	NA	TRBV11-2	TRBJ2-4	CASTQGQGTKNIQYF	TGTGCCAGCACCCAAGGGCAGGGCACCAAAAACATTCAGTACTTC
NA	TRBD1	TRBV19	TRBJ1-1	CASSAQGDLTEAFF	TGTGCCAGTAGTGCTCAGGGGGACCTCACTGAAGCTTTCTTT
NA	TRBD1	TRBV6-1	TRBJ1-1	CASREITGGHNTEAFF	TGTGCCAGCAGGGAAATCACAGGGGGTCACAACACTGAAGCTTTCTTT
once	NA	TRBV5-6	TRBJ2-7	CASSPGVQGAYEQYF	TGTGCCAGCAGCCCCGGAGTACAGGGCGCCTACGAGCAGTACTTC
NA	NA	TRBV29-1	TRBJ1-1	CGGGHPEAFF	TGCGGGGGGGGGCACCCTGAAGCTTTCTTT
NA	TRBD2	TRBV2	TRBJ2-5	CASSDSSGVWETQYF	TGTGCCAGCAGTGACTCTAGCGGGGTTTGGGAGACCCAGTACTTC
few	NA	TRBV7-6	TRBJ2-3	CASSLGPPVAGDTQYF	TGTGCCAGCAGCTTAGGCCCCCCAGTCGCGGGTGATACGCAGTATTTT
NA	TRBD2	TRBV10-3	TRBJ2-5	CAISTPLGLAGETQYF	TGTGCCATCAGTACCCCGCTCGGACTAGCAGGAGAGACCCAGTACTTC
NA	NA	TRBV6-5	TRBJ1-2	CASAGDNYGYTF	TGTGCCAGTGCAGGGGATAACTATGGCTACACCTTC
NA	TRBD2	TRBV5-6	TRBJ2-7	CASRLTSGGSYEQYF	TGTGCCAGCAGACTTACTAGCGGGGGCTCCTACGAGCAGTACTTC
NA	NA	TRBV25-1	TRBJ1-5	CASSELAGNQPQHF	TGTGCCAGCAGTGAATTGGCCGGCAATCAGCCCCAGCATTTT
NA	NA	TRBV19	TRBJ1-6	CASSSRGLNSPLHF	TGTGCCAGTAGCTCGCGGGGACTAAATTCACCCCTCCACTTT
NA	TRBD1	TRBV11-2	TRBJ1-1	CASSLDRGRGEAFF	TGTGCCAGCAGCTTGGACAGGGGGAGAGGTGAAGCTTTCTTT
few	TRBD1	TRBV4-1	TRBJ1-5	CASSPGDRGRGQPQHF	TGCGCCAGCAGCCCGGGGGACAGGGGTCGGGGTCAGCCCCAGCATTTT
NA	TRBD1	TRBV7-3	TRBJ1-4	CASSPATGDLNEKLFF	TGTGCCAGCAGTCCCGCGACAGGGGATCTAAATGAAAAACTGTTTTTT
NA	TRBD1	TRBV19	TRBJ2-1	CASSIRTGYYNEQFF	TGTGCCAGTAGTATACGGACAGGGTACTACAATGAGCAGTTCTTC
NA	NA	TRBV30	TRBJ2-3	CAWSVLGADTQYF	TGTGCCTGGAGTGTACTCGGGGCAGATACGCAGTATTTT
once	TRBD1	TRBV6-1	TRBJ1-1	CASSDLFGTGIKYTEAFF	TGTGCCAGCAGTGACCTCTTTGGGACAGGGATAAAGTACACTGAAGCTTTCTTT
NA	NA	TRBV15	TRBJ2-3	CALGDGGDTQYF	TGTGCCCTCGGTGACGGCGGAGATACGCAGTATTTT
NA	TRBD1	TRBV2	TRBJ1-2	CASSEDRVVGGYTF	TGTGCCAGCAGTGAGGACAGGGTAGTTGGTGGCTACACCTTC
NA	TRBD2	TRBV7-9	TRBJ2-7	CASSSSGEVEQYF	TGTGCCAGCAGCTCTAGCGGGGAGGTCGAGCAGTACTTC
NA	NA	TRBV6-5	TRBJ1-4	CASSRGEKLFF	TGTGCCAGCAGCAGAGGAGAAAAACTGTTTTTT
NA	TRBD2	TRBV16	TRBJ2-7	CASSPYLGREGEQYF	TGTGCCAGCAGCCCATATCTTGGGCGGGAGGGCGAGCAGTACTTC
once	NA	TRBV5-1	TRBJ2-5	CASSLFSQETQYF	TGCGCCAGCAGCTTGTTCAGCCAAGAGACCCAGTACTTC
NA	TRBD1	TRBV7-9	TRBJ1-5	CASSLDLGGQPQNF	TGTGCCAGCAGCTTAGATCTCGGGGGACAGCCCCAGAATTTT
NA	TRBD1	TRBV4-1	TRBJ2-4	CASSSGQGNIQYF	TGCGCCAGCAGCTCTGGACAGGGGAACATTCAGTACTTC
NA	TRBD1	TRBV11-3	TRBJ1-1	CASSLQGQGDEAFF	TGTGCCAGCAGCCTCCAAGGACAGGGGGATGAAGCTTTCTTT
few	TRBD1	TRBV13	TRBJ2-7	CASSSRDRASYEQYF	TGTGCCAGCAGCTCCCGGGACAGGGCATCCTACGAGCAGTACTTC
NA	NA	TRBV28	TRBJ2-6	CASSSTGGLISGANVLTF	TGTGCCAGCAGTTCCACGGGGGGCTTAATCTCTGGGGCCAACGTCCTGACTTTC